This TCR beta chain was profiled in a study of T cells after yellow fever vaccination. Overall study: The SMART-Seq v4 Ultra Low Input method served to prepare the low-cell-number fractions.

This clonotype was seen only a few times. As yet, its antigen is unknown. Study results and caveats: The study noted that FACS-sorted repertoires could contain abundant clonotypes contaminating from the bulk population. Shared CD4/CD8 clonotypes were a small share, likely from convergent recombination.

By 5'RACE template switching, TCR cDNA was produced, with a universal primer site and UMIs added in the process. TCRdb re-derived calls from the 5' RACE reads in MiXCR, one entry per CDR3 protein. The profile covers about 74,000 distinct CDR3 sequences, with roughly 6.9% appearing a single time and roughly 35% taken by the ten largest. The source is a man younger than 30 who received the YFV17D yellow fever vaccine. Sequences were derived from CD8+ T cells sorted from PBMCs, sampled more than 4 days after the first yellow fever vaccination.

This chain's CDR3 is CASSRGPTTDTQYF. CDR3 DNA: TGCGCCAGCAGCCGAGGCCCCACTACAGATACGCAGTATTTT. The chain carries TRBV4-3 and TRBJ2-3, with D unclear. V was trimmed by 4 bases and J by 3 bases, leaving 11 bases between them. CDR1 and CDR2 (germline): LGHNA, YSLEER. The CDR3 is 14 residues long.